The TCR beta chain described here comes from a study of blood T cell repertoires in COVID-19. Study-level background: COVID-19 samples, acute and convalescent, were from the United States, Italy and Spain. T cells, B-cell-depleted T cells, or PBMCs supplied cDNA or gDNA.

Original data processing: Counts of nucleated cells, estimated from reference gene primer amplification, were obtained. The repertoire was sequenced with immunoSEQ multiplex PCR; TCRdb's copy has only in-frame clones and lacks some. V, J and clone size were drawn from that table, and D and trimming were deduced from the DNA. The sample holds 90,000 to 110,000 clones, roughly 82% seen once. The CDR3 spans 13 residues. The V gene end was trimmed by 7 bases and the J gene end by 4 bases; junction bases not matched to a gene: 6. Germline V gene sequence: CDR1 MDHEN, CDR2 SYDVKM. The sequencing input was peripheral blood. The chain combines TRBV28 with TRBJ1-1; 7 bases line up with TRBD1. The sequence came from an elderly woman with active or convalescent COVID-19. CDR3 coding DNA: TGTGCCAGCACCCTGACAGGGCCCACTGAAGCTTTCTTT. Encoded protein: CASTLTGPTEAFF.